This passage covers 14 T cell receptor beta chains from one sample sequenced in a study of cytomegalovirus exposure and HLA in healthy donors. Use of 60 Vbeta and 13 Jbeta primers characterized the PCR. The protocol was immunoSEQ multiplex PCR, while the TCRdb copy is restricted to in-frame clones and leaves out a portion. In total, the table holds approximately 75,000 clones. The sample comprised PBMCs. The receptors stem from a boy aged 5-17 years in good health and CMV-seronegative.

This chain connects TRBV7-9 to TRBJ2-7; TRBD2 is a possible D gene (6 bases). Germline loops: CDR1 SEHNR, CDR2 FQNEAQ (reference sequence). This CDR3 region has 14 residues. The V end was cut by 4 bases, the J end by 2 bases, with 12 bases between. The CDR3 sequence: CASSSMAGTYEQYF. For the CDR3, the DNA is TGTGCCAGCAGCTCGATGGCGGGGACCTACGAGCAGTACTTC.

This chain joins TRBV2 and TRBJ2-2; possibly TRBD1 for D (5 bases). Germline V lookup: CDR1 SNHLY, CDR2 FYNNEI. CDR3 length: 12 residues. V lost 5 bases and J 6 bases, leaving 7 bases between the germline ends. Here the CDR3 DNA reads TGTGCCAGCAGTCAGGGCGCCGGGGAGCTGTTTTTT. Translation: CASSQGAGELFF.

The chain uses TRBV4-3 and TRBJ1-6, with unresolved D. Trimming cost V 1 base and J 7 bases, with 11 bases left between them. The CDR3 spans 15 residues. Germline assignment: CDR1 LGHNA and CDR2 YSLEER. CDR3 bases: TGCGCCAGCAGCCAAGTACCGGGGAGCAATTCACCCCTCCACTTT. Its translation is CASSQVPGSNSPLHF.

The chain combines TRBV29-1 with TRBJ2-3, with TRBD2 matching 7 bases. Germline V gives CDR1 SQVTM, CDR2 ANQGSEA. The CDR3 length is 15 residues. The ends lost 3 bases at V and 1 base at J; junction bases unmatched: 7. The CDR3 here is CSVEGGDYRTDTQYF. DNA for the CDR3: TGCAGCGTTGAGGGGGGGGACTACCGCACAGATACGCAGTATTTT.

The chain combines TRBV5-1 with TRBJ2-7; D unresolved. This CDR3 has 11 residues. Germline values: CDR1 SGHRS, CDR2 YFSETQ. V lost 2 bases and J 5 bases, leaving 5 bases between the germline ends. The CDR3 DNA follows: TGCGCCAGCAGCTTCGGAGACGAGCAGTACTTC. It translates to CASSFGDEQYF.

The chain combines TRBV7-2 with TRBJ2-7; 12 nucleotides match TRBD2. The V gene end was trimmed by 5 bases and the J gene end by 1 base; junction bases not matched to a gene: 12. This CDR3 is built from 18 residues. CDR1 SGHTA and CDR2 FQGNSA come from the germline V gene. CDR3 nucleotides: TGTGCCAGCAGCCCTTTCGGGACTAGCGGGCTATCGTCCTACGAGCAGTACTTC. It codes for CASSPFGTSGLSSYEQYF.

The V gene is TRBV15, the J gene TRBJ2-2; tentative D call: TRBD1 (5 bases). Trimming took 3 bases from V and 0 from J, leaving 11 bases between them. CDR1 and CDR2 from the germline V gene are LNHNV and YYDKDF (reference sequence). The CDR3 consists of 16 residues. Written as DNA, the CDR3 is TGTGCCACCAGCAGTCGACAGACTTCGAACACCGGGGAGCTGTTTTTT. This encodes CATSSRQTSNTGELFF.

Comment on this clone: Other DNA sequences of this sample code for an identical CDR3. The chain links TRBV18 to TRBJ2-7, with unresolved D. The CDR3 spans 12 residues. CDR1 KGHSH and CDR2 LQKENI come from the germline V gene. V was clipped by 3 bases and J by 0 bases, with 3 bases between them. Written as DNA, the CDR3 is TGTGCCAGCTCACCCAGCTCCTACGAGCAGTACTTC. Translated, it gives CASSPSSYEQYF.

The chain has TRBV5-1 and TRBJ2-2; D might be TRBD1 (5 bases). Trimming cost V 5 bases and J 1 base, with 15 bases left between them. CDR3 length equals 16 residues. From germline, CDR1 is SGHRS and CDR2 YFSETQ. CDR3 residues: CASRLNTGRNTGELFF. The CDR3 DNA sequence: TGCGCCAGCAGATTAAACACAGGCCGGAACACCGGGGAGCTGTTTTTT.

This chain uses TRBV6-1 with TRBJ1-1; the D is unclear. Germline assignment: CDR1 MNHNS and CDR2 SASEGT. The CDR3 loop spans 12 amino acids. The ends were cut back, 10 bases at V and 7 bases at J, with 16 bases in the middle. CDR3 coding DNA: TGTGCCACACTGGCGGTCGCCCATGAAGCTTTCTTT. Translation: CATLAVAHEAFF.

The CDR3: CASSLVGPLPGVDGYTF. In DNA, the CDR3 is TGCGCCAGCAGCTTGGTGGGGCCTTTGCCAGGGGTGGATGGCTACACCTTC. V usage is TRBV5-1 and J usage is TRBJ1-2, with D possibly being TRBD1 (6 bases). The CDR3 extends over 17 amino acids. CDR1 SGHRS and CDR2 YFSETQ come from the germline V gene. Trimming pared 0 bases from V and 6 bases from J, leaving 21 bases between.

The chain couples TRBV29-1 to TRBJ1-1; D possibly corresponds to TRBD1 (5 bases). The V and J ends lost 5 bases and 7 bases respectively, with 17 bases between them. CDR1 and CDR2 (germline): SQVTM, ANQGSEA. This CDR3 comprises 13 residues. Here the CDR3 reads CSVLSTGGGEAFF. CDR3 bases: TGCAGCGTTCTTTCAACGGGGGGAGGTGAAGCTTTCTTT.

This CDR3 is CAWDRVKSEQYF. In nucleotides, the CDR3 is TGTGCCTGGGACAGGGTTAAGAGCGAGCAGTACTTC. The rearrangement uses TRBV30 and TRBJ2-7, with TRBD1 matching over 7 bases. This CDR3 is built from 12 residues. J gave up 6 bases and V 5 bases, and 7 bases lay outside the gene matches. The germline V gene has CDR1 GTSNPN and CDR2 SVGIG (reference sequence).

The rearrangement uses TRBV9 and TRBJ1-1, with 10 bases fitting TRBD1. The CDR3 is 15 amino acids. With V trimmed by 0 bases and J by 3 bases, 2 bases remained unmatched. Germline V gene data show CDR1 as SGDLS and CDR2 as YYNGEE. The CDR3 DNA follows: TGTGCCAGCAGCGTAGGGGACAGGGGACACACTGAAGCTTTCTTT. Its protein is CASSVGDRGHTEAFF.